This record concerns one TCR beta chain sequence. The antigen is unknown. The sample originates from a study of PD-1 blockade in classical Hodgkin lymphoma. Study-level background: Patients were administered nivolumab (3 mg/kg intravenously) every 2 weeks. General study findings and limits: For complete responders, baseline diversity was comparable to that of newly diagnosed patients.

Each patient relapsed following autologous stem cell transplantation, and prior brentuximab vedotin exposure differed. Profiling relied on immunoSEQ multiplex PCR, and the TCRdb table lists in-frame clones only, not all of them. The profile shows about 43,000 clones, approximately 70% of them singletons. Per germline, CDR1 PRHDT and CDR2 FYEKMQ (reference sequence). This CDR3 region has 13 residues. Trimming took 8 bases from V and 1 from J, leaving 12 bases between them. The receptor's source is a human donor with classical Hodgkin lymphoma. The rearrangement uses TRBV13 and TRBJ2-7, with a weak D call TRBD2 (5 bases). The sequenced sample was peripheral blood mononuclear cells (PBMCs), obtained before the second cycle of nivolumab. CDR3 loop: CASGRGNSYEQYF. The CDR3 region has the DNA TGTGCCAGCGGCCGGGGTAATTCCTACGAGCAGTACTTC.